Described below is a single T cell receptor beta chain sequence and its context. What it recognizes is unknown. This specimen comes from a study of shared clonotypes between healthy human individuals. Study-level results: When compared with the clonotypes that were shared by all four sorted-subset donors, the non-shared clonotypes turned out to have lower generation probabilities. In general, naive subsets displayed greater estimated richness than memory subsets did.

Sequencing used immunoSEQ multiplex PCR; TCRdb keeps in-frame clones, though not all of them. The sample lists under 850,000 clones, just under 75% seen once, with under 2% in the top ten. Germline values: CDR1 MNHEY, CDR2 SVGAGI. The CDR3 consists of 11 residues. Sequenced input: memory CD4+ T cells sorted from blood. Subset described: CD45RA-negative fraction. The gene calls are TRBV6-5 and TRBJ2-1; possibly TRBD2 for D (5 bases). This TCR was sampled from a woman in her thirties in good health. The DNA of the CDR3 is TGTTCTCTCGGGGCCTACAATGAGCAGTTCTTC. Translated, it gives CSLGAYNEQFF.